The 16 T cell receptor beta chains presented below share a single source sample, sequenced in a study of a mutant IDH1 vaccine in newly diagnosed glioma (dated by TCRdb to the early 2020s). Their target antigens are unknown. Reading the label with the study, this specimen's time point is: week 23, last vaccination. A 20-mer mutant IDH1 peptide at 300 micrograms in Montanide made up each vaccine dose, which was injected subcutaneously together with topical imiquimod. The library was produced with the immunoSEQ multiplex PCR assay. What TCRdb holds here is the immuneACCESS table cut down to in-frame rearrangements. Part of the clones is not present; checked against another copy, under half of the missing clones reflect an unresolved V gene, and the others are unexplained. Present in this sample are 55,000 or so clones, roughly 80% of which were seen just once. 5% to 7.5% of the sample belongs to the ten largest clones.

The material was PBMCs, obtained from a glioma patient whose treatment included an IDH1 peptide vaccine. The source is a man aged 35 to 55 with glioma.

CDR3 protein: CASGSRNEKLFF. As DNA, the CDR3 is TGTGCCAGCGGATCCAGAAATGAAAAACTGTTTTTT. The chain joins TRBV2 to TRBJ1-4; D gene uncertain. The CDR3 has 12 amino acids. Trimming took off 8 bases at V and 5 bases at J, with 9 bases between the two ends. In germline, CDR1 is SNHLY, CDR2 FYNNEI. Filled out from reference TRBV2 and TRBJ1-4, the complete variable domain reads EPEVTQTPSHQVTQMGQEVILRCVPISNHLYFYWYRQILGQKVEFLVSFYNNEISEKSEIFDDQFSVERPDGSNFTLKIRSTKLEDSAMYFCASGSRNEKLFFGSGTQLSVL.

The genes are TRBV6-5 and TRBJ2-7; 11 bases are shared with TRBD2. V gave up 4 bases and J gave up 4 bases; unmatched junction bases: 3. The CDR3 runs 14 residues. The germline V gene encodes CDR1 MNHEY and CDR2 SVGAGI. The CDR3 sequence: CASSSLAGGYEQYF. Written as DNA, the CDR3 is TGTGCCAGCAGTTCTCTAGCGGGGGGATACGAGCAGTACTTC.

The chain combines TRBV2 with TRBJ2-3, with 9 bases lining up with TRBD2. The CDR3 has 14 residues. The V segment lost 8 bases and the J segment 4 bases; nucleotides outside the gene matches: 7. The germline CDR1 and CDR2 sequences are SNHLY and FYNNEI. The CDR3 coding sequence is TGTGCCAGCGAGTACGGCGGGGGGGCAGATACGCAGTATTTT. Its protein product is CASEYGGGADTQYF.

The J gene is TRBJ1-3, the V gene TRBV30; no definite D call. V gave up 0 bases and J gave up 0 bases, with 6 bases separating them. Germline V gene lookup returns CDR1 GTSNPN and CDR2 SVGIG (reference sequence). The CDR3 length is 14 residues. This CDR3 is CAWSVPSSGNTIYF. The CDR3 region has the DNA TGTGCCTGGAGTGTACCCAGCTCTGGAAACACCATATATTTT.

Relative to its sample, this clone is medium-sized (0.01 to 0.1%). The chain employs TRBV2 and TRBJ2-7, with D unclear. The CDR3 consists of 13 residues. Between the trimmed V and J ends, which lost 3 bases and 2 bases, there was a span of 8 bases. CDR1 and CDR2 from the germline V gene are SNHLY and FYNNEI. In nucleotides, the CDR3 is TGTGCCAGCAGTGAGAAAAGCACCTACGAGCAGTACTTC. It translates to CASSEKSTYEQYF.

The chain joins TRBV15 to TRBJ2-7; D perhaps matches TRBD1 (6 bases). V was trimmed by 5 bases and J by 6 bases, leaving 20 bases between them. The CDR3 totals 15 residues. Germline assignment: CDR1 LNHNV and CDR2 YYDKDF (reference sequence). CDR3 amino acids: CATSQTRTQGSEQYF. For the CDR3, the DNA is TGTGCCACCAGCCAGACCAGGACCCAGGGGTCCGAGCAGTACTTC. Complete variable domain (other parts from reference TRBV15 and TRBJ2-7): DAMVIQNPRYQVTQFGKPVTLSCSQTLNHNVMYWYQQKSSQAPKLLFHYYDKDFNNEADTPDNFQSRRPNTSFCFLDIRSPGLGDTAMYLCATSQTRTQGSEQYFGPGTRLTVT.

The chain carries TRBV18 and TRBJ2-3; perhaps TRBD1 as D (5 bases). From germline, CDR1 is KGHSH and CDR2 LQKENI. Trimming removed 2 bases from V and 0 bases from J, with 9 bases in between. The CDR3 runs to 15 residues. The CDR3 nucleotides read TGTGCCAGCTCACCAGGGCCAGGGAGCACAGATACGCAGTATTTT. Its protein product is CASSPGPGSTDTQYF.

The gene calls are TRBV6-5 and TRBJ1-6, with no clear D. V dropped 7 bases and J dropped 5 bases, with 9 bases sitting between them. This CDR3 comprises 13 residues. Germline CDR1 reads MNHEY; CDR2 reads SVGAGI. The CDR3 is CASKSGNNSPLHF. CDR3 in DNA: TGTGCCAGCAAGTCAGGAAATAATTCACCCCTCCACTTT.

The J gene is TRBJ2-3, the V gene TRBV13; the match to TRBD1 covers 7 bases. The germline V gene encodes CDR1 PRHDT and CDR2 FYEKMQ (reference sequence). The CDR3 spans 13 residues. With 3 bases clipped from V and 6 bases from J, the junction kept 3 bases outside the gene matches. CDR3 nucleotide sequence: TGTGCCAGCAGCTTGGGGACAGCCGATACGCAGTATTTT. Its protein is CASSLGTADTQYF. Full variable domain (rest looked up from reference TRBV13 and TRBJ2-3): AAGVIQSPRHLIKEKRETATLKCYPIPRHDTVYWYQQGPGQDPQFLISFYEKMQSDKGSIPDRFSAQQFSDYHSELNMSSLELGDSALYFCASSLGTADTQYFGPGTRLTVL.

This clone was found once. The chain carries TRBV6-1 and TRBJ1-4; tentatively, D is TRBD1 (5 bases). This CDR3 is 13 amino acids long. Deletions cut 7 bases from V and 10 bases from J, with 16 bases between. The germline gives CDR1 MNHNS, CDR2 SASEGT. CDR3 DNA: TGTGCCAGCACCATACCCATGGGGGGAAAACTGTTTTTT. It codes for CASTIPMGGKLFF.

The chain combines TRBV5-6 with TRBJ2-7, with D tentatively TRBD1 (5 bases). This CDR3 comprises 14 residues. The V end was cut by 2 bases, the J end by 3 bases, with 12 bases between. The germline V gene has CDR1 SGHDT and CDR2 YYEEEE. CDR3 protein: CASSFPGLDYEQYF. The CDR3 nucleotides read TGTGCCAGCAGCTTTCCAGGGCTGGACTACGAGCAGTACTTC. The whole variable domain, filled in from reference TRBV5-6 and TRBJ2-7, reads DAGVTQSPTHLIKTRGQQVTLRCSPKSGHDTVSWYQQALGQGPQFIFQYYEEEERQRGNFPDRFSGHQFPNYSSELNVNALLLGDSALYLCASSFPGLDYEQYFGPGTRLTVT.

The V call is TRBV29-1, the J call TRBJ2-7; 9 positions match TRBD1. Germline V CDR1 and CDR2: SQVTM, ANQGSEA. This CDR3 region has 13 residues. Trimming at V came to 5 bases and at J to 0 bases, leaving 2 bases not matched to a gene. The CDR3 DNA reads as TGCAGCGTTCCGGGACAGGGCTCCTACGAGCAGTACTTC. This sequence encodes CSVPGQGSYEQYF.

This clone was picked up a small number of times. This chain connects TRBV7-9 to TRBJ1-2; TRBD1 might be the D (5 bases). V lost 5 bases to trimming and J lost 7 bases, with 8 bases between them. Germline CDR1 is SEHNR and CDR2 is FQNEAQ (reference sequence). There are 11 residues in the CDR3. The CDR3 loop reads CASSRGPGYTF. The CDR3 DNA follows: TGTGCCAGCAGCAGGGGTCCTGGCTACACCTTC.

V is TRBV18 and J is TRBJ2-1, with 8 bases that match TRBD1. This CDR3 is built from 17 residues. Germline-derived CDR1 and CDR2 are KGHSH and LQKENI. The V and J ends lost 1 base and 0 bases, in that order; junction bases with no gene match: 5. The chain's CDR3 is CASSPLAGGPSYNEQFF. The DNA for the CDR3 is TGTGCCAGCTCACCACTGGCAGGGGGCCCCTCCTACAATGAGCAGTTCTTC.

The V gene is TRBV5-6, the J gene TRBJ2-1, with D possibly matching TRBD2 (5 bases). Germline V gives CDR1 SGHDT, CDR2 YYEEEE. Trimming took off 1 base at V and 15 bases at J, with 17 bases between the two ends. This CDR3 has 13 amino acids. CDR3 region: CASSLMSALAPFF. The CDR3 DNA reads TGTGCCAGCAGCTTGATGAGCGCCCTAGCCCCGTTCTTC.

The chain employs TRBV5-1 and TRBJ1-5; possible D gene TRBD1, 5 bases. Trimming pared 4 bases from V and 6 bases from J, leaving 14 bases between. The CDR3 is made up of 14 amino acids. Germline assignment: CDR1 SGHRS and CDR2 YFSETQ. CDR3 nucleotides: TGCGCCAGCAGCCCCTCGTGGGGCGGTCAGCCCCAGCATTTT. Translating it yields CASSPSWGGQPQHF.